Shown below are 28 T cell receptor beta chains from a single sample sequenced in a study of T cells in Graves' hyperthyroidism and ophthalmopathy (dated by TCRdb to between 2019 and 2020). Library preparation employed multiplex PCR. TCRdb names Illumina HiSeq 2000 as the instrument used. Amplification of TCR beta CDR3 regions was carried out from RNA transcripts. The first round of RT-PCR for the TCR CDR3 was performed with the HTBI primer set and the Qiagen OneStep RT-PCR kit. In TCRdb, the public reads were trimmed at Q25 with fastp and aligned with MiXCR, with productive beta chains retained. Entries are consolidated by CDR3 protein sequence, retaining the most common genes and DNA. Within this sample are about 160,000 distinct CDR3 sequences, with over 8% of them counted one time only. 22% of the sample belongs to the ten largest clones. Input material: blood. These receptors were taken from a woman aged 18-30 years with Graves' hyperthyroidism that later progressed to Graves' ophthalmopathy.

This clonotype was counted ten times or more. V gene TRBV29-1 combines with J gene TRBJ2-3; 9 bases align to TRBD2. Germline V gene lookup returns CDR1 SQVTM and CDR2 ANQGSEA. The V segment lost 6 bases and the J segment 2 bases; nucleotides outside the gene matches: 6. This CDR3 contains 14 residues. The CDR3 nucleotides read TGCAGCGTCCTGACTAGCGGCTCCACAGATACGCAGTATTTT. This encodes CSVLTSGSTDTQYF.

The chain recombines TRBV2 with TRBJ1-2, with D perhaps TRBD1 (5 bases). The CDR3 has 13 residues. V lost 7 bases and J lost 1, with 10 bases in between. From germline, CDR1 is SNHLY and CDR2 FYNNEI. CDR3 sequence: CASIPDINYGYTF. Here the CDR3 DNA reads TGTGCCAGCATCCCGGACATTAACTATGGCTACACCTTC.

This clonotype was seen only a few times. The chain combines TRBV7-9 with TRBJ2-5; the D is unclear. Germline V gene data show CDR1 as SEHNR and CDR2 as FQNEAQ (reference sequence). With 2 bases removed from V and 2 bases from J, the gap between germline ends came to 15 bases. There are 16 residues in the CDR3. DNA for the CDR3: TGTGCCAGCAGCTTACGCCCCGCTACTCGACAAGAGACCCAGTACTTC. As protein: CASSLRPATRQETQYF.

This clonotype was seen ten or more times. The chain combines TRBV7-2 with TRBJ1-1; D ambiguous. Deletions cut 5 bases from V and 1 base from J, with 14 bases between. CDR3 length: 15 amino acids. The germline CDR1 and CDR2 sequences are SGHTA and FQGNSA. Here the CDR3 reads CASSPTGRTNTEAFF. CDR3 nucleotide sequence: TGTGCCAGCAGCCCCACCGGGAGGACGAACACTGAAGCTTTCTTT.

This clonotype was counted many times. V usage is TRBV14 and J usage is TRBJ2-1, with D possibly matching TRBD1 (5 bases). Per the germline V gene, CDR1 is SGHDN and CDR2 is FVKESK. Trimming took off 1 base at V and 0 bases at J, with 10 bases between the two ends. The CDR3 extends over 16 amino acids. The CDR3 loop is CASSQGLGHSYNEQFF. CDR3 DNA sequence: TGTGCCAGCAGCCAAGGGTTGGGGCACTCCTACAATGAGCAGTTCTTC.

This clonotype was observed a handful of times. The gene calls are TRBV6-4 and TRBJ1-1, with D possibly matching TRBD1 (5 bases). Germline CDR1 MRHNA, CDR2 SNTAGT. V lost 6 bases and J 0 bases, leaving 8 bases between the germline ends. The CDR3 length is 13 residues. This CDR3 reads CASRETVNTEAFF. CDR3 nucleotides: TGTGCCAGCAGGGAGACAGTGAACACTGAAGCTTTCTTT.

The chain links TRBV20-1 to TRBJ2-1; D not certain. V lost 0 bases to trimming and J lost 9 bases, with 9 bases between them. This CDR3 spans 12 amino acids. Germline loops: CDR1 DFQATT, CDR2 SNEGSKA (reference sequence). The DNA of the CDR3 is TGCAGTGCTAGAGACGGGTCTCGTGAGCAGTTCTTC. Protein product: CSARDGSREQFF.

A few counts support this clonotype. V usage is TRBV7-9 and J usage is TRBJ1-1; a possible D gene is TRBD1 (5 bases). Germline CDR1 reads SEHNR; CDR2 reads FQNEAQ (reference sequence). The CDR3 has 13 amino acids. V lost 6 bases to trimming and J lost 4 bases, with 12 bases between them. For the CDR3, the DNA is TGTGCCAGCAGACCGGCGGGGGTCACTGAAGCTTTCTTT. It encodes CASRPAGVTEAFF.

This clonotype occurred a few times. The rearrangement links TRBV20-1 to TRBJ2-1; a weak D match, TRBD2 (6 bases). Between the trimmed V and J ends, which lost 7 bases and 4 bases, there was a span of 17 bases. CDR1 and CDR2 from the germline V gene are DFQATT and SNEGSKA (reference sequence). The CDR3 contains 14 residues. In nucleotides, the CDR3 is TGCAGTGTACTCGAGGAGGGTCAATACAATGAGCAGTTCTTC. This encodes CSVLEEGQYNEQFF.

This clonotype was detected many times. The rearrangement uses TRBV2 and TRBJ2-5; D gene unclear. Deletions cut 7 bases from V and 5 bases from J, with 8 bases between. This CDR3 is 11 amino acids long. Germline-derived CDR1 and CDR2 are SNHLY and FYNNEI. The CDR3 sequence is CASKAEETQYF. CDR3 sequence (DNA): TGTGCCAGCAAGGCAGAGGAGACCCAGTACTTC. Based on the CDR3 plus reference TRBV2 and TRBJ2-5, the full variable domain is EPEVTQTPSHQVTQMGQEVILRCVPISNHLYFYWYRQILGQKVEFLVSFYNNEISEKSEIFDDQFSVERPDGSNFTLKIRSTKLEDSAMYFCASKAEETQYFGPGTRLLVL.

V gene TRBV4-1 combines with J gene TRBJ2-2; no reliable D call. This CDR3 has 15 residues. V dropped 4 bases and J dropped 7 bases, with 16 bases sitting between them. Germline CDR1 is MGHRA and CDR2 is YSYEKL. The CDR3 reads CASSLGIESGGELFF. In DNA, the CDR3 is TGCGCCAGCAGCCTTGGGATAGAGTCTGGCGGGGAGCTGTTTTTT.

In its sample, this clonotype was seen many times. This chain links TRBV12-3 or TRBV12-4 with TRBJ1-2, with D tentatively TRBD1 (5 bases). The V end lost 5 bases, the J end lost 4 bases, and 11 bases lay between the germline ends. The CDR3 loop spans 13 amino acids. CDR3 residues: CASSPRTLYGYTF. The CDR3, as DNA: TGTGCCAGCAGTCCGAGGACACTCTATGGCTACACCTTC.

This clonotype was picked up many times. The V and J genes are TRBV6-1 and TRBJ2-5, with D tentatively TRBD2 (7 bases). CDR1 is MNHNS, CDR2 SASEGT, per germline. The V gene lost 0 bases and the J gene lost 5 bases, with 19 bases spanning the gap. The CDR3 is 17 residues long. CDR3 residues: CASSEAIGGGAGETQYF. CDR3 sequence (DNA): TGTGCCAGCAGTGAAGCAATAGGAGGGGGGGCTGGGGAGACCCAGTACTTC.

This clonotype has only a few counts. J is TRBJ2-1 and V is TRBV7-9; 9 bases fit TRBD2. This CDR3 has 12 amino acids. The trim removed 5 bases at V and 12 bases at J, leaving 5 bases unmatched. CDR1 and CDR2 (germline): SEHNR, FQNEAQ (reference sequence). The CDR3 DNA is TGTGCCAGCAGCCTAAGAGCGGGGGGGCAGTTCTTC. Its translation: CASSLRAGGQFF.

This clonotype was seen many times. This rearrangement joins TRBV6-2 or TRBV6-3 to TRBJ1-1; tentatively, D is TRBD1 (6 bases). CDR1 and CDR2 (germline): MNHEY, SVGEGT. CDR3 size: 11 residues. Trimming removed 6 bases at V and 11 bases at J, with 13 bases between. This chain's CDR3 is CASRQGYAAFF. In nucleotides, the CDR3 is TGTGCCAGCAGACAGGGATATGCGGCTTTCTTT.

This clonotype was recorded at least ten times. The chain couples TRBV28 to TRBJ1-5, with D perhaps matching TRBD1 (5 bases). The germline CDR1 and CDR2 sequences are MDHEN and SYDVKM. V was clipped by 3 bases and J by 4 bases, with 10 bases between them. The CDR3 is 14 residues long. CDR3 bases: TGTGCCAGCAGTTTTGGGGGGGAGAATCAGCCCCAGCATTTT. This gives the protein CASSFGGENQPQHF.

This clonotype was recorded many times. The gene calls are TRBV28 and TRBJ2-1; no clear D. The CDR3 consists of 13 residues. V lost 2 bases and J lost 4, with 6 bases in between. CDR1 and CDR2 from the germline V gene are MDHEN and SYDVKM. This chain's CDR3 is CASSLTGYNEQFF. CDR3 DNA: TGTGCCAGCAGTTTAACTGGTTACAATGAGCAGTTCTTC.

In its sample, this clonotype was seen a few times. The V and J genes are TRBV6-5 and TRBJ1-6; possibly TRBD1 for D (5 bases). Trimming took off 2 bases at V and 10 bases at J, with 15 bases between the two ends. Per the germline V gene, CDR1 is MNHEY and CDR2 is SVGAGI. This CDR3 spans 15 amino acids. The CDR3 DNA reads as TGTGCCAGCAGTTACGCCGGGCAGGGTTTATCACCCCTCCACTTT. Translation gives CASSYAGQGLSPLHF.

This sequence joins TRBV2 and TRBJ2-5; D may be TRBD2 (7 bases). The germline V and J ends were trimmed by 9 bases and 5 bases, with 22 bases remaining between them. The CDR3 has 15 amino acids. Germline assignment: CDR1 SNHLY and CDR2 FYNNEI. CDR3 DNA: TGTGCCAGTTTACGGGCGGGGGCGAGTCAGGAGACCCAGTACTTC. Translated, it gives CASLRAGASQETQYF.

This clonotype was found a few times. V usage is TRBV4-1 and J usage is TRBJ1-5; D gene uncertain. CDR1 and CDR2 from the germline V gene are MGHRA and YSYEKL. CDR3 length equals 15 residues. V shed 0 bases and J shed 7 bases, with 13 bases lying between them. The CDR3 spells CASSQDSGVQQPQHF. DNA of the CDR3: TGCGCCAGCAGCCAAGATTCTGGTGTTCAACAGCCCCAGCATTTT.

Sample share makes this clonotype medium-sized (0.01 to 0.1%). The CDR3 sequence is CASSQGDALDTEAFF. DNA for the CDR3: TGTGCCAGCAGTCAGGGAGACGCTTTGGACACTGAAGCTTTCTTT. The chain is built from TRBV12-3 or TRBV12-4 and TRBJ1-1, with TRBD1 as a possible D gene (5 bases). This CDR3 is 15 amino acids long. Between the trimmed V and J ends, which lost 5 bases and 3 bases, there was a span of 16 bases.

The table lists this clonotype with many counts. The CDR3 reads CASSGRQGLTEAFF. CDR3 nucleotide sequence: TGTGCCAGCAGCGGCAGACAGGGGCTCACTGAAGCTTTCTTT. This sequence joins TRBV7-9 and TRBJ1-1; 8 bases are shared with TRBD1. CDR3 size: 14 residues. Germline V gene data show CDR1 as SEHNR and CDR2 as FQNEAQ (reference sequence). J was trimmed by 4 bases and V by 5 bases; bases with no gene match: 6.

This clonotype occurred many times. The V call is TRBV9, the J call TRBJ2-1; 8 bases match TRBD2. The V segment lost 0 bases and the J segment 6 bases; nucleotides outside the gene matches: 5. The CDR3 loop spans 15 amino acids. The germline gives CDR1 SGDLS, CDR2 YYNGEE. The CDR3 loop is CASSVDGRAFNEQFF. The CDR3 region has the DNA TGTGCCAGCAGCGTAGACGGGAGGGCCTTCAATGAGCAGTTCTTC.

The rearrangement uses TRBV5-6 and TRBJ2-3; 9 nucleotides agree with TRBD2. This CDR3 comprises 18 residues. With 3 bases clipped from V and 4 bases from J, the junction kept 15 bases outside the gene matches. The germline gives CDR1 SGHDT, CDR2 YYEEEE. CDR3 nucleotide sequence: TGTGCCAGCAGCTATGGGTTAATTTCGGCTAGCGGGGCAGATACGCAGTATTTT. Protein sequence: CASSYGLISASGADTQYF.

This clonotype was observed many times. This chain joins TRBV6-1 and TRBJ2-7; D is perhaps TRBD2 (5 bases). The CDR3 extends over 14 amino acids. Trimming pared 6 bases from V and 4 bases from J, leaving 16 bases between. Germline V CDR1 and CDR2: MNHNS, SASEGT. CDR3 sequence reads: CASRGLGIGYEQYF. The CDR3 bases are TGTGCCAGCAGAGGACTCGGGATCGGTTACGAGCAGTACTTC.

This clonotype was found many times. DNA of the CDR3: TGTGCCAGCAGCTCACCGGGACAGAGCAATTCACCCCTCCACTTT. It codes for CASSSPGQSNSPLHF. The chain combines TRBV7-9 with TRBJ1-6, with 7 bases that match TRBD1. The germline CDR1 and CDR2 sequences are SEHNR and FQNEAQ (reference sequence). Trimming cost V 4 bases and J 7 bases; bases outside gene matches: 7. This CDR3 has 15 amino acids.

This clonotype has at least ten counts. The genes are TRBV7-8 and TRBJ2-3; unclear D gene. Germline CDR1 is SGHVS and CDR2 is FQNEAQ. The V end lost 2 bases, the J end lost 0 bases, and 24 bases lay between the germline ends. The CDR3 totals 20 residues. DNA for the CDR3: TGTGCCAGCAGCTTATTATTTCGGCGCGTCGACTTTTCTAGCACAGATACGCAGTATTTT. It translates to CASSLLFRRVDFSSTDTQYF.

The sample holds many counts of this clonotype. The DNA of the CDR3 is TGTGCCTGGAGTGGTATCCGGGTAGGCACTGAAGCTTTCTTT. This translates into CAWSGIRVGTEAFF. The J gene is TRBJ1-1, the V gene TRBV30; no clear D gene. Germline assignment: CDR1 GTSNPN and CDR2 SVGIG (reference sequence). CDR3 length: 14 residues. V gave up 1 base and J gave up 4 bases, with 13 bases separating them. Full variable domain (rest looked up from reference TRBV30 and TRBJ1-1): SQTIHQWPATLVQPVGSPLSLECTVEGTSNPNLYWYRQAAGRGLQLLFYSVGIGQISSEVPQNLSASRPQDRQFILSSKKLLLSDSGFYLCAWSGIRVGTEAFFGQGTRLTVV.